The 26 T cell receptor beta chains reported below all come from one sample, sequenced in a study of OX40 agonist ivuxolimab in advanced cancers. Only in-frame clones appear in the TCRdb table, and some are missing; sequencing was by immunoSEQ multiplex PCR. Of 50,000 to 65,000 clones in the sample, about nine tenths were seen once. The starting material was CD4+ or CD8+ T cells sorted from blood, obtained in a trial of the OX40 agonist ivuxolimab. These receptors all stem from an adult with an advanced solid tumor such as melanoma, head and neck, liver or kidney cancer.

The chain combines TRBV15 with TRBJ2-7; D is ambiguous. The CDR3 contains 12 residues. From germline, CDR1 is LNHNV and CDR2 YYDKDF (reference sequence). The V end was cut by 4 bases, the J end by 5 bases, with 9 bases between. The CDR3 loop reads CATSKTWDEQYF. For the CDR3, the DNA is TGTGCCACCAGCAAAACATGGGACGAGCAGTACTTC. The full variable domain, in which reference TRBV15 and TRBJ2-7 provide the parts outside the CDR3, is DAMVIQNPRYQVTQFGKPVTLSCSQTLNHNVMYWYQQKSSQAPKLLFHYYDKDFNNEADTPDNFQSRRPNTSFCFLDIRSPGLGDTAMYLCATSKTWDEQYFGPGTRLTVT.

The chain employs TRBV5-1 and TRBJ2-3; TRBD2 might be the D (6 bases). This CDR3 is 15 amino acids long. V was trimmed by 6 bases and J by 5 bases, leaving 19 bases between them. Germline V gene sequence: CDR1 SGHRS, CDR2 YFSETQ. The CDR3 DNA sequence: TGCGCCAGCACCTGGGCAGGAGGGGAAGGAGATACGCAGTATTTT. Encoded protein: CASTWAGGEGDTQYF.

This sequence joins TRBV28 and TRBJ2-5, with D possibly being TRBD2 (6 bases). V was trimmed by 7 bases and J by 1 base, leaving 10 bases between them. In germline, CDR1 is MDHEN, CDR2 SYDVKM. The CDR3 is made up of 13 amino acids. CDR3 in DNA: TGTGCCAGCACTGGCGGGATCCAAGAGACCCAGTACTTC. Translating it yields CASTGGIQETQYF.

The V gene is TRBV5-1, the J gene TRBJ2-3; no clear D gene. CDR1 and CDR2 (germline): SGHRS, YFSETQ. The CDR3 is 13 amino acids. V shed 4 bases and J shed 0 bases, with 6 bases lying between them. The CDR3 bases are TGCGCCAGCAGCGCGCCTAGCACAGATACGCAGTATTTT. Protein: CASSAPSTDTQYF.

The gene calls are TRBV5-6 and TRBJ2-5; 9 nucleotides line up with TRBD1. The length of the CDR3 is 14 residues. Looked up from germline, CDR1 is SGHDT and CDR2 is YYEEEE. V was clipped by 5 bases and J by 5 bases; unmatched bases: 7. The CDR3 coding sequence is TGTGCCAGCAGGCCCACAGGGGGCGGCGAGACCCAGTACTTC. It specifies CASRPTGGGETQYF. The full variable domain, completed using reference TRBV5-6 and TRBJ2-5, is DAGVTQSPTHLIKTRGQQVTLRCSPKSGHDTVSWYQQALGQGPQFIFQYYEEEERQRGNFPDRFSGHQFPNYSSELNVNALLLGDSALYLCASRPTGGGETQYFGPGTRLLVL.

This chain uses TRBV11-2 with TRBJ2-3, with D perhaps matching TRBD1 (6 bases). CDR1 is SGHAT, CDR2 FQNNGV, per germline. Trimming removed 5 bases from V and 1 base from J, with 13 bases in between. This CDR3 has 15 amino acids. Here the CDR3 DNA reads TGTGCCAGCAGCGGGGGCAGGGCCCGCACAGATACGCAGTATTTT. This sequence encodes CASSGGRARTDTQYF.

The chain employs TRBV28 and TRBJ2-7, with D tentatively TRBD2 (6 bases). This CDR3 has 18 amino acids. V was shortened by 2 bases and J by 2 bases, with 22 bases between the two germline ends. Germline assignment: CDR1 MDHEN and CDR2 SYDVKM. The DNA of the CDR3 is TGTGCCAGCAGTTTACTCTTTAGCGGACGCATATTCACCTACGAGCAGTACTTC. Translating gives CASSLLFSGRIFTYEQYF.

The count of this clone is one. The V gene is TRBV11-1, the J gene TRBJ1-2; D is unresolved. This CDR3 comprises 13 residues. Germline CDR1 reads SGHAT; CDR2 reads FQDESV (reference sequence). V lost 6 bases and J lost 3, with 11 bases in between. CDR3 protein: CASSLTMDYGYTF. In DNA form, the CDR3 reads TGTGCCAGCAGTCTTACGATGGACTATGGCTACACCTTC.

V usage is TRBV25-1 and J usage is TRBJ1-2; D ambiguous. The CDR3 has 12 residues. The V gene lost 4 bases and the J gene lost 1 base, with 4 bases spanning the gap. Germline CDR1 is MGHDK and CDR2 is SYGVNS. The DNA for the CDR3 is TGTGCCAGCAGTGCCCTTAACTATGGCTACACCTTC. Residues: CASSALNYGYTF.

The sample holds one count of this clone. J is TRBJ2-7 and V is TRBV5-4; 12 bases are shared with TRBD2. The germline V gene has CDR1 SGHNT and CDR2 YYREEE (reference sequence). Trimming cost V 3 bases and J 4 bases; bases outside gene matches: 5. The CDR3 contains 15 residues. The CDR3 sequence is CASSSRTSGKYEQYF. The DNA for the CDR3 is TGTGCCAGCAGCTCACGGACTAGCGGGAAGTACGAGCAGTACTTC.

This chain connects TRBV11-2 to TRBJ1-5; TRBD1 matches 7 bases. There are 14 residues in the CDR3. J gave up 3 bases and V 5 bases, and 4 bases lay outside the gene matches. Germline V gene sequence: CDR1 SGHAT, CDR2 FQNNGV. CDR3 sequence: CASSHDRVNQPQHF. CDR3 in DNA: TGTGCCAGCAGCCACGACAGGGTCAATCAGCCCCAGCATTTT.

The V call is TRBV7-8, the J call TRBJ2-3, with D unclear. The CDR3 spans 16 residues. V shed 3 bases and J shed 8 bases, with 21 bases lying between them. Per germline, CDR1 SGHVS and CDR2 FQNEAQ. The CDR3 is CASSFTLERAGSTQYF. CDR3 nucleotide sequence: TGTGCCAGCAGCTTTACTCTAGAAAGGGCCGGTAGTACGCAGTATTTT.

The rearrangement uses TRBV5-4 and TRBJ1-1, with D tentatively TRBD1 (6 bases). The CDR3 covers 14 residues. The germline gives CDR1 SGHNT, CDR2 YYREEE (reference sequence). The V end lost 2 bases, the J end lost 1 base, and 9 bases lay between the germline ends. The CDR3 coding sequence is TGTGCCAGCAGCTTAGACAGGAAGAACACTGAAGCTTTCTTT. Encoded protein: CASSLDRKNTEAFF. Full variable domain (rest looked up from reference TRBV5-4 and TRBJ1-1): ETGVTQSPTHLIKTRGQQVTLRCSSQSGHNTVSWYQQALGQGPQFIFQYYREEENGRGNFPPRFSGLQFPNYSSELNVNALELDDSALYLCASSLDRKNTEAFFGQGTRLTVV.

The chain carries TRBV28 and TRBJ1-2; no clear D gene. Germline V gives CDR1 MDHEN, CDR2 SYDVKM. V lost 3 bases and J 6 bases, leaving 14 bases between the germline ends. This CDR3 is 14 amino acids long. This CDR3 reads CASSFGMAGNGYTF. Written as DNA, the CDR3 is TGTGCCAGCAGTTTTGGAATGGCTGGTAATGGCTACACCTTC.

The CDR3 loop is CASSLLDLGDTEAFF. CDR3 sequence (DNA): TGTGCCAGCAGCCTTCTGGACCTGGGGGACACTGAAGCTTTCTTT. This rearrangement joins TRBV2 to TRBJ1-1; D is perhaps TRBD1 (5 bases). V gave up 6 bases and J gave up 3 bases, with 17 bases separating them. CDR1 is SNHLY and CDR2 is FYNNEI in the germline V gene. The CDR3 sequence is 15 residues long.

The CDR3 DNA follows: TGTGCCAGCAAGGCCGGTTGGACCGGGGAGCTGTTTTTT. Translation: CASKAGWTGELFF. The chain combines TRBV28 with TRBJ2-2; D uncertain. V was pared by 7 bases and J by 5 bases, with 11 bases between. This CDR3 is 13 amino acids long. Germline loops: CDR1 MDHEN, CDR2 SYDVKM.

This chain connects TRBV6-1 to TRBJ2-3, with TRBD1 matching over 7 bases. V lost 5 bases to trimming and J lost 2 bases; unmatched junction nucleotides: 4. This CDR3 has 14 amino acids. Germline V CDR1 and CDR2: MNHNS, SASEGT. The CDR3 here is CASSTTGPTDTQYF. CDR3 DNA: TGTGCCAGCAGTACGACAGGGCCCACAGATACGCAGTATTTT.

The V gene is TRBV18, the J gene TRBJ2-5; possibly TRBD1 for D (6 bases). Trimming stripped 0 bases from V and 5 bases from J, with 10 bases between. Germline CDR1 and CDR2: KGHSH and LQKENI. The length of the CDR3 is 14 residues. CDR3 bases: TGTGCCAGCTCACCACCGTCAGGGGTGGAGACCCAGTACTTC. As protein: CASSPPSGVETQYF.

The rearrangement uses TRBV2 and TRBJ2-7, with TRBD1 identical over 10 bases. Trimming cost V 10 bases and J 4 bases; bases outside gene matches: 7. The CDR3 consists of 13 residues. Germline loops: CDR1 SNHLY, CDR2 FYNNEI. In DNA, the CDR3 is TGTGCCACAAAGGACAGGGGGGAGTACGAGCAGTACTTC. It encodes CATKDRGEYEQYF.

The chain carries TRBV4-2 and TRBJ2-2; the D is unclear. CDR1 is LGHNA, CDR2 YNFKEQ, per germline. V dropped 3 bases and J dropped 0 bases, with 5 bases sitting between them. The length of the CDR3 is 14 residues. CDR3 protein: CASSQGSNTGELFF. The CDR3 DNA reads as TGTGCCAGCAGCCAGGGCTCGAACACCGGGGAGCTGTTTTTT.

The sample holds one count of this clone. This sequence joins TRBV19 and TRBJ2-1; D call uncertain. V was pared by 5 bases and J by 0 bases, with 14 bases between. This CDR3 contains 16 residues. Germline CDR1 and CDR2: LNHDA and SQIVND (reference sequence). CDR3 nucleotides: TGTGCCAGTAGTCTCAGACATGGTGGCTCCTACAATGAGCAGTTCTTC. Translation: CASSLRHGGSYNEQFF.

Concerning this clone itself: Sequence at one end of the junction differs from germline and may be a read error. CDR3 sequence reads: CASSLDRASNTGELFF. CDR3 nucleotide sequence: TGTGCCAGCAGCCTAGACAGAGCCTCGAACACCGGGGAGCTGTTTTTT. The rearrangement links TRBV11-2 to TRBJ2-2, with a possible D match to TRBD1 (5 bases). This CDR3 is 16 amino acids long. Germline assignment: CDR1 SGHAT and CDR2 FQNNGV.

CDR3 in DNA: TGTGCCAGCAGCGTAAGAAATTATGAGCAGTTCTTC. As protein: CASSVRNYEQFF. V usage is TRBV9 and J usage is TRBJ2-1; unclear D gene. With 1 base removed from V and 8 bases from J, the gap between germline ends came to 7 bases. CDR3 size: 12 residues. Germline CDR1 SGDLS, CDR2 YYNGEE.

The chain has TRBV23-1 and TRBJ2-4; D is unclear. TRBV23-1 is noted as an ORF with a role that remains uncertain. Trimming took off 2 bases at V and 4 bases at J, with 6 bases between the two ends. CDR3 length: 13 residues. DNA for the CDR3: TGCGCCAGCAGTCAAGCTAGAAAAAACATTCAGTACTTC. Amino acid sequence: CASSQARKNIQYF.

This chain links TRBV9 with TRBJ2-2; the D is unclear. The CDR3 length is 17 residues. The germline gives CDR1 SGDLS, CDR2 YYNGEE. Between the trimmed V and J ends, which lost 2 bases and 0 bases, there was a span of 14 bases. CDR3 DNA: TGTGCCAGCAGCGTCAGCGTAGCCCTGACGAACACCGGGGAGCTGTTTTTT. It codes for CASSVSVALTNTGELFF.

CDR3 sequence reads: CASSFSLRYSTDTQYF. The CDR3 bases are TGTGCCAGCAGCTTTTCGTTGCGGTACAGCACAGATACGCAGTATTTT. The chain employs TRBV7-9 and TRBJ2-3; D call uncertain. This CDR3 spans 16 amino acids. Germline CDR1 reads SEHNR; CDR2 reads FQNEAQ (reference sequence). The V gene lost 3 bases and the J gene lost 0 bases, with 13 bases spanning the gap.